This entry lists 6 T cell receptor beta chains sequenced from one sample in a study of cytomegalovirus exposure and HLA in healthy donors (dated by TCRdb to about 2017). The method was the immunoSEQ multiplex PCR assay. A mixture of 60 forward primers for TCR Vbeta segments and 13 reverse primers for TCR Jbeta segments was used in the multiplex PCR. TCRdb re-hosts the immuneACCESS table, in-frame sequences only. Its copies lack some clones; in the studies checked, an unresolved V gene accounts for under half of them, and the cause for the rest is not known. The table for this sample lists 150,000 to 200,000 clones; 75% to 85% of them were counted only once. Jointly, the top ten make up 4.9% of the sample. What was sequenced was PBMCs. The receptors shown here come from a woman aged 18-30 years in good health and CMV-seropositive.

This clone was recorded many times. The chain is built from TRBV2 and TRBJ1-2; no clear D gene. V was cut by 7 bases and J by 8 bases, with 11 bases left in between. This CDR3 comprises 11 residues. Germline V gene data show CDR1 as SNHLY and CDR2 as FYNNEI. Here the CDR3 DNA reads TGTGCCAGCAACGAGGTAGAGGGCTACACCTTC. Protein: CASNEVEGYTF.

The chain links TRBV5-1 to TRBJ1-6; D uncertain. Germline V lookup: CDR1 SGHRS, CDR2 YFSETQ. CDR3 length: 15 residues. The V end was cut by 0 bases, the J end by 10 bases, with 14 bases between. CDR3 residues: CASSLELRWQSPLHF. CDR3 DNA sequence: TGCGCCAGCAGCTTGGAACTAAGGTGGCAGTCACCCCTCCACTTT. Variable domain in full (rest from reference TRBV5-1 and TRBJ1-6): KAGVTQTPRYLIKTRGQQVTLSCSPISGHRSVSWYQQTPGQGLQFLFEYFSETQRNKGNFPGRFSGRQFSNSRSEMNVSTLELGDSALYLCASSLELRWQSPLHFGNGTRLTVT.

The chain couples TRBV4-3 to TRBJ2-1, with D unresolved. Trimming took off 1 base at V and 5 bases at J, with 6 bases between the two ends. Germline V lookup: CDR1 LGHNA, CDR2 YSLEER. This CDR3 spans 13 amino acids. The CDR3 region has the DNA TGCGCCAGCAGCCAAGCGAGAAACAATGAGCAGTTCTTC. This translates into CASSQARNNEQFF.

The count of this clone is one. The chain combines TRBV7-2 with TRBJ1-5, with TRBD1 matching over 10 bases. Germline CDR1 SGHTA, CDR2 FQGNSA. V was pared by 8 bases and J by 7 bases, with 11 bases of the junction left unmatched. The CDR3 is made up of 15 amino acids. The CDR3 sequence is CASLPTGTGVQPQHF. In nucleotides, the CDR3 is TGTGCCAGCTTACCCACCGGGACAGGGGTACAGCCCCAGCATTTT. Supplemented by reference TRBV7-2 and TRBJ1-5, the full variable domain reads GAGVSQSPSNKVTEKGKDVELRCDPISGHTALYWYRQSLGQGLEFLIYFQGNSAPDKSGLPSDRFSAERTGGSVSTLTIQRTQQEDSAVYLCASLPTGTGVQPQHFGDGTRLSIL.

The chain employs TRBV30 and TRBJ1-1; weak D call: TRBD1 (6 bases). Trimming cost V 5 bases and J 4 bases, with 14 bases left between them. Germline-derived CDR1 and CDR2 are GTSNPN and SVGIG (reference sequence). This CDR3 spans 13 amino acids. CDR3 DNA sequence: TGTGCCTGGGGAATGGGAGGGGGCACTGAAGCTTTCTTT. This sequence encodes CAWGMGGGTEAFF.

This chain connects TRBV29-1 to TRBJ2-1; 8 bases map to TRBD2. There are 14 residues in the CDR3. The V and J ends lost 8 bases and 10 bases, in that order; junction bases with no gene match: 16. CDR1 is SQVTM, CDR2 ANQGSEA, per germline. The CDR3: CSQGSRGGPWEQFF. CDR3 bases: TGCAGCCAGGGGTCTCGCGGGGGGCCCTGGGAGCAGTTCTTC.